These 22 T cell receptor beta chains were sequenced from one sample in a study of blood T cell repertoires in COVID-19. Profiled with immunoSEQ multiplex PCR; TCRdb holds only in-frame clones, not every one. Here the sample spans 250,000 to 350,000 clones, roughly 83% being singletons. The sample consisted of peripheral blood. The receptor source for this set is a human donor with COVID-19, enrolled during active disease. The donor label of this sample is uncertain.

As concerns this clone: This same CDR3 is encoded by further DNA sequences in the sample. The rearrangement links TRBV6-5 to TRBJ2-3; TRBD1 might be the D (5 bases). Germline loops: CDR1 MNHEY, CDR2 SVGAGI. The CDR3 is made up of 15 amino acids. Trimming left V 3 bases short and J 0 bases short, with 10 bases between. The CDR3 nucleotides are TGTGCCAGCAGTTATTCAGGGTCTAGCACAGATACGCAGTATTTT. It encodes CASSYSGSSTDTQYF.

V and J are TRBV27 and TRBJ1-5; 8 bases agree with TRBD1. Unmatched junction bases numbered 6, after V lost 5 bases and J lost 6 bases. Germline CDR1 is MNHEY and CDR2 is SMNVEV (reference sequence). This CDR3 is built from 14 residues. The CDR3 DNA reads TGTGCCAGCAGTACGACAGGGGTGGCTCAGCCCCAGCATTTT. It specifies CASSTTGVAQPQHF.

The chain couples TRBV7-9 to TRBJ2-5; the match to TRBD2 covers 9 bases. The V gene end was trimmed by 3 bases and the J gene end by 2 bases; junction bases not matched to a gene: 1. Germline assignment: CDR1 SEHNR and CDR2 FQNEAQ (reference sequence). The CDR3 sequence is 14 residues long. The CDR3 DNA reads as TGTGCCAGCAGCTTCCTAGCGGGACAAGAGACCCAGTACTTC. Its translation: CASSFLAGQETQYF.

The chain recombines TRBV7-8 with TRBJ1-4, with a tentative D call TRBD1 (5 bases). The germline V gene has CDR1 SGHVS and CDR2 FQNEAQ. The CDR3 sequence is 14 residues long. The V end was cut by 5 bases, the J end by 6 bases, with 13 bases between. The CDR3 protein is CASSPRGPDEKLFF. The CDR3 coding sequence is TGTGCCAGCAGCCCGCGGGGACCTGATGAAAAACTGTTTTTT.

The rearrangement links TRBV14 to TRBJ2-7; TRBD2 aligns across 9 bases. CDR1 and CDR2 from the germline V gene are SGHDN and FVKESK. J was trimmed by 6 bases and V by 5 bases; bases with no gene match: 8. The CDR3 consists of 14 residues. In DNA, the CDR3 is TGTGCCAGCAGCTCCATAGCGGGAGTCGGCGAGCAGTACTTC. Encoded protein: CASSSIAGVGEQYF.

V is TRBV4-3 and J is TRBJ2-2, with TRBD1 as a possible D gene (6 bases). Per the germline V gene, CDR1 is LGHNA and CDR2 is YSLEER. Trimming removed 0 bases at V and 0 bases at J, with 11 bases between. CDR3 size: 17 residues. CDR3 protein: CASSQDPTGTNTGELFF. CDR3 sequence (DNA): TGCGCCAGCAGCCAAGATCCGACAGGAACGAACACCGGGGAGCTGTTTTTT.

V gene TRBV10-3 combines with J gene TRBJ1-3; D perhaps matches TRBD1 (6 bases). CDR3 length equals 14 residues. The germline V and J ends were trimmed by 6 bases and 3 bases, with 12 bases remaining between them. The V gene's germline CDR1 is ENHRY and CDR2 SYGVKD. CDR3 DNA sequence: TGTGCCATCAGGAAGGGGGAAGGTGGAAACACCATATATTTT. This codes for CAIRKGEGGNTIYF.

The chain links TRBV11-3 to TRBJ2-1, with TRBD2 as a possible D gene (6 bases). The V end lost 6 bases, the J end lost 5 bases, and 11 bases lay between the germline ends. Germline lookup yields CDR1 SGHNT and CDR2 YENEEA. The length of the CDR3 is 13 residues. The CDR3 DNA reads as TGTGCCAGCAGTGCGACTAGAAACAATGAGCAGTTCTTC. This sequence encodes CASSATRNNEQFF.

The V call is TRBV30, the J call TRBJ1-2; 12 bases line up with TRBD1. This CDR3 is built from 15 residues. The germline V gene has CDR1 GTSNPN and CDR2 SVGIG (reference sequence). Trimming at V came to 0 bases and at J to 8 bases, leaving 7 bases not matched to a gene. The CDR3 sequence: CAWSVLGQGASGYTF. The CDR3 DNA reads as TGTGCCTGGAGTGTACTGGGACAGGGGGCGAGCGGCTACACCTTC.

The rearrangement uses TRBV5-4 and TRBJ2-7, with TRBD2 identical over 7 bases. V lost 2 bases, J lost 2 bases, and 7 bases stayed unmatched. This CDR3 has 15 residues. Germline V gives CDR1 SGHNT, CDR2 YYREEE (reference sequence). The CDR3 loop is CASSLGASGTYEQYF. The DNA of the CDR3 is TGTGCCAGCAGCTTAGGGGCTAGCGGAACCTACGAGCAGTACTTC.

This clone has just a few counts. This chain connects TRBV24-1 to TRBJ2-2, with 8 positions matching TRBD1. The CDR3 runs 17 residues. Losses at the gene ends were 0 bases for V and 6 bases for J; bases not matched to a gene: 8. From germline, CDR1 is KGHDR and CDR2 SFDVKD. The CDR3 bases are TGTGCCACCAGTGATTTGCGATCCAGGGGGCTCGCCGGGGAGCTGTTTTTT. Its translation is CATSDLRSRGLAGELFF.

The genes are TRBV21-1 and TRBJ1-5; TRBD1, the table's D call, lacks a check against the DNA. TRBV21-1 is given as a pseudogene. The CDR3 sequence is 19 residues long. CDR3 coding DNA: TGTGCCAGCAGCAAAGCGCTTCGGACCCCTAGGGGATCCAATCAGCCCCAGCATTTT. This encodes CASSKALRTPRGSNQPQHF.

This clone was counted only a few times. DNA of the CDR3: TGTGCCTCCCCCGAGGCGGGGGTTGGTGGCTACACCTTC. Encoded protein: CASPEAGVGGYTF. The rearrangement links TRBV18 to TRBJ1-2; a weak D match, TRBD1 (5 bases). The V gene lost 11 bases and the J gene lost 7 bases, with 20 bases spanning the gap. There are 13 residues in the CDR3. The germline V gene encodes CDR1 KGHSH and CDR2 LQKENI. The whole variable domain, filled in from reference TRBV18 and TRBJ1-2, reads NAGVMQNPRHLVRRRGQEARLRCSPMKGHSHVYWYRQLPEEGLKFMVYLQKENIIDESGMPKERFSAEFPKEGPSILRIQQVVRGDSAAYFCASPEAGVGGYTFGSGTRLTVV.

V is TRBV3-1 (or the pseudogene TRBV3-2) and J is TRBJ2-5, with D unresolved. Germline CDR1 LGHDT, CDR2 YNNKEL (reference sequence). CDR3 size: 15 residues. Between the trimmed V and J ends, which lost 1 base and 10 bases, there was a span of 19 bases. The CDR3 region has the DNA TGTGCCAGCAGCCAAGTTTGGTCAGTAATCGAGGACCAGTACTTC. It is translated as CASSQVWSVIEDQYF.

On this clone itself: Within the sample, other DNA sequences also encode this same CDR3. The V call is TRBV20-1, the J call TRBJ2-3; 7 bases fit TRBD1. The trim removed 6 bases at V and 3 bases at J, leaving 0 bases unmatched. The CDR3 covers 11 residues. Germline-derived CDR1 and CDR2 are DFQATT and SNEGSKA (reference sequence). The CDR3 sequence: CSARGTDTQYF. The CDR3 DNA reads TGCAGTGCCAGGGGGACAGATACGCAGTATTTT.

This sequence joins TRBV5-6 and TRBJ1-4, with 7 bases lining up with TRBD1. This CDR3 is 13 amino acids long. Looked up from germline, CDR1 is SGHDT and CDR2 is YYEEEE. V was clipped by 4 bases and J by 8 bases; unmatched bases: 5. This CDR3 reads CASSEWDREKLFF. CDR3 in DNA: TGTGCCAGCAGCGAATGGGACAGAGAAAAACTGTTTTTT.

This chain connects TRBV19 to TRBJ2-3; TRBD1 might be the D (5 bases). There are 14 residues in the CDR3. Germline V lookup: CDR1 LNHDA, CDR2 SQIVND (reference sequence). V was trimmed by 6 bases and J by 1 base, leaving 11 bases between them. The CDR3 sequence is CASRTRAGTDTQYF. CDR3 nucleotide sequence: TGTGCCAGTAGAACCAGGGCTGGCACAGATACGCAGTATTTT.

The rearrangement joins TRBV7-3 to TRBJ2-1; 8 nucleotides line up with TRBD2. The V and J ends lost 3 bases and 10 bases, in that order; junction bases with no gene match: 11. In germline, CDR1 is SGHTA, CDR2 FQGTGA. This CDR3 comprises 15 residues. The CDR3 reads CASSFLAGPGEEQFF. The CDR3 nucleotides read TGTGCCAGCAGCTTTCTAGCGGGCCCCGGGGAGGAGCAGTTCTTC. Supplemented by reference TRBV7-3 and TRBJ2-1, the full variable domain reads GAGVSQTPSNKVTEKGKYVELRCDPISGHTALYWYRQSLGQGPEFLIYFQGTGAADDSGLPNDRFFAVRPEGSVSTLKIQRTERGDSAVYLCASSFLAGPGEEQFFGPGTRLTVL.

The chain recombines TRBV28 with TRBJ2-5, with TRBD1 matching over 8 bases. V shed 4 bases and J 4 bases; nucleotides not matched to a gene: 2. The CDR3 runs to 13 residues. Per germline, CDR1 MDHEN and CDR2 SYDVKM. The CDR3 sequence: CASSWTGRETQYF. In DNA form, the CDR3 reads TGTGCCAGCAGTTGGACAGGGAGAGAGACCCAGTACTTC.

This clone was detected a few times. The chain combines TRBV6-6 with TRBJ1-1, with 8 bases lining up with TRBD1. The V segment lost 6 bases and the J segment 5 bases; nucleotides outside the gene matches: 8. The CDR3 is 14 amino acids. The germline V gene encodes CDR1 MNHNY and CDR2 SVGAGI (reference sequence). The CDR3 loop is CASRATGGDTEAFF. The DNA for the CDR3 is TGTGCCAGCAGGGCAACAGGGGGGGATACTGAAGCTTTCTTT.

The gene calls are TRBV11-3 and TRBJ2-5, with TRBD1 as a possible D gene (6 bases). The CDR3 runs 14 residues. The germline V gene encodes CDR1 SGHNT and CDR2 YENEEA. Trimming took off 3 bases at V and 2 bases at J, with 10 bases between the two ends. The DNA for the CDR3 is TGTGCCAGCAGCTTCCGGGACACTCAAGAGACCCAGTACTTC. Its translation: CASSFRDTQETQYF.

The chain employs TRBV6-6 and TRBJ2-2; 7 nucleotides align to TRBD2. The CDR3 consists of 16 residues. Trimming at V came to 6 bases and at J to 0 bases, leaving 7 bases not matched to a gene. Germline CDR1 MNHNY, CDR2 SVGAGI (reference sequence). The CDR3 bases are TGTGCCAGCAGCCAGGCGGGAGCCGCGAACACCGGGGAGCTGTTTTTT. Translating it yields CASSQAGAANTGELFF.